The rows below give T cell receptor beta chains drawn from one sample of a study of T cells in Graves' hyperthyroidism and ophthalmopathy. In TCRdb, the multiplex PCR reads were re-called with MiXCR into one record per CDR3 protein. Found here are hundreds of thousands of distinct CDR3 sequences, about 35% of them singletons; the top ten hold less than 40%. Material: blood. Source of these receptors: a woman aged 35 to 49 with Graves' hyperthyroidism. Each CDR3 is given with its conserved first and last residue. D genes are given only for firm matches. Clone size is shown for a subset of rows, as once, few, many or a class of expanded clone.

d_call: -; clone_size: many; v_call: TRBV29-1; j_call: TRBJ2-6; cdr3_aa: CSVDGNSGANVLTF; cdr3_nt: TGCAGCGTCGACGGGAACTCTGGGGCCAACGTCCTGACTTTC
d_call: -; clone_size: many; v_call: TRBV9; j_call: TRBJ2-7; cdr3_aa: CASSVRGSSTYEQYF; cdr3_nt: TGTGCCAGCAGCGTCCGGGGGTCCTCTACCTACGAGCAGTACTTC
d_call: TRBD1; clone_size: -; v_call: TRBV6-6; j_call: TRBJ2-5; cdr3_aa: CASNLGQGAETQYF; cdr3_nt: TGTGCCAGCAACCTAGGACAGGGGGCAGAGACCCAGTACTTC
d_call: -; clone_size: -; v_call: TRBV7-2; j_call: TRBJ2-7; cdr3_aa: CASSLKPVRLYEQYF; cdr3_nt: TGTGCCAGCAGCTTAAAACCTGTCAGACTCTACGAGCAGTACTTC
d_call: -; clone_size: many; v_call: TRBV7-2; j_call: TRBJ1-4; cdr3_aa: CASSFRVGSEKLFF; cdr3_nt: TGTGCCAGCAGCTTTAGAGTGGGGAGCGAAAAACTGTTTTTT
d_call: -; clone_size: few; v_call: TRBV10-1; j_call: TRBJ1-1; cdr3_aa: CASSASFAQAFF; cdr3_nt: TGCGCCAGCAGTGCTTCTTTCGCTCAAGCTTTCTTT
d_call: -; clone_size: few; v_call: TRBV7-9; j_call: TRBJ1-2; cdr3_aa: CASSYSDPTLNYGYTF; cdr3_nt: TGTGCCAGCAGTTACTCTGACCCCACCCTTAACTATGGCTACACCTTC
d_call: -; clone_size: -; v_call: TRBV20-1; j_call: TRBJ1-4; cdr3_aa: CSAQGAVLMKNCFF; cdr3_nt: -
d_call: -; clone_size: many; v_call: TRBV11-1; j_call: TRBJ1-5; cdr3_aa: CASSSEGTASPQHF; cdr3_nt: TGTGCCAGCAGCTCGGAGGGCACGGCGTCGCCCCAGCATTTT
d_call: -; clone_size: few; v_call: TRBV7-2; j_call: TRBJ1-5; cdr3_aa: CASSLSRQRNQPQHF; cdr3_nt: TGTGCCAGCAGCTTAAGTAGGCAAAGAAATCAGCCCCAGCATTTT
d_call: TRBD1; clone_size: -; v_call: TRBV7-9; j_call: TRBJ1-2; cdr3_aa: CASSFLGQAIYGYTF; cdr3_nt: TGTGCCAGCAGCTTCCTGGGACAGGCCATATATGGCTACACCTTC
d_call: TRBD1; clone_size: many; v_call: TRBV19; j_call: TRBJ1-6; cdr3_aa: CASSEDRGTPLHF; cdr3_nt: TGTGCCAGTAGTGAGGACAGGGGGACACCCCTCCACTTT
d_call: -; clone_size: few; v_call: TRBV28; j_call: TRBJ1-2; cdr3_aa: CASSPDTIRGYTF; cdr3_nt: TGTGCCAGCAGTCCTGACACCATTCGTGGCTACACCTTC
d_call: -; clone_size: -; v_call: TRBV12-3/TRBV12-4; j_call: TRBJ2-5; cdr3_aa: CASTGGHLGETQYF; cdr3_nt: TGTGCCAGCACCGGGGGACACTTGGGAGAGACCCAGTACTTC
d_call: TRBD1; clone_size: -; v_call: TRBV20-1; j_call: TRBJ1-5; cdr3_aa: CSATPDRFNQPQHF; cdr3_nt: TGCAGTGCTACCCCGGACAGGTTCAATCAGCCCCAGCATTTT
d_call: -; clone_size: -; v_call: TRBV29-1; j_call: TRBJ1-5; cdr3_aa: CSVSDEGGVSNQPQHF; cdr3_nt: TGCAGCGTTTCGGACGAGGGAGGGGTGAGCAATCAGCCCCAGCATTTT
d_call: -; clone_size: few; v_call: TRBV12-3/TRBV12-4; j_call: TRBJ1-2; cdr3_aa: CASSSRRAGPGGGYTF; cdr3_nt: TGTGCCAGCAGCTCTCGAAGGGCCGGCCCCGGGGGGGGCTACACCTTC
d_call: -; clone_size: -; v_call: TRBV9; j_call: TRBJ1-2; cdr3_aa: CASSGGAVDYGYTF; cdr3_nt: TGTGCCAGCTCGGGGGGGGCGGTGGACTATGGCTACACCTTC
d_call: TRBD2; clone_size: many; v_call: TRBV7-2; j_call: TRBJ2-5; cdr3_aa: CASSLAPASGGLGTQYF; cdr3_nt: TGTGCCAGCAGCTTAGCGCCGGCTAGCGGGGGTCTAGGGACCCAGTACTTC
d_call: -; clone_size: many; v_call: TRBV29-1; j_call: TRBJ1-1; cdr3_aa: CSVRTLFTMNTEAFF; cdr3_nt: TGCAGCGTTCGCACTCTCTTCACCATGAACACTGAAGCTTTCTTT
d_call: -; clone_size: many; v_call: TRBV7-9; j_call: TRBJ2-7; cdr3_aa: CASSPLGFSRYF; cdr3_nt: TGTGCCAGCAGCCCTCTAGGTTTTAGTCGGTACTTC
d_call: -; clone_size: many; v_call: TRBV15; j_call: TRBJ1-3; cdr3_aa: CATSTKLDSSGNTIYF; cdr3_nt: TGTGCCACCAGCACTAAACTCGACAGCTCTGGAAACACCATATATTTT
d_call: TRBD1; clone_size: -; v_call: TRBV29-1; j_call: TRBJ2-5; cdr3_aa: CSGTGAQETQYF; cdr3_nt: TGCAGCGGGACAGGGGCACAAGAGACCCAGTACTTC
d_call: -; clone_size: many; v_call: TRBV6-5; j_call: TRBJ2-7; cdr3_aa: CASSYEGEQYF; cdr3_nt: TGTGCCAGCAGTTACGAAGGCGAGCAGTACTTC
d_call: TRBD1; clone_size: -; v_call: TRBV29-1; j_call: TRBJ1-1; cdr3_aa: CSVGRDRGAFF; cdr3_nt: TGCAGCGTGGGCCGGGACAGAGGAGCTTTCTTT
d_call: -; clone_size: -; v_call: TRBV19; j_call: TRBJ1-6; cdr3_aa: CASSMQHLSAYNSPLHF; cdr3_nt: TGTGCCAGTAGTATGCAGCATCTTTCTGCCTATAATTCACCCCTCCACTTT
d_call: -; clone_size: once; v_call: TRBV5-1; j_call: TRBJ1-2; cdr3_aa: CASSLWLTVNYGYTF; cdr3_nt: TGCGCCAGCAGCTTGTGGTTGACGGTGAACTATGGCTACACCTTC
d_call: -; clone_size: many; v_call: TRBV12-3/TRBV12-4; j_call: TRBJ2-2; cdr3_aa: CASSPLGTTGELFF; cdr3_nt: TGTGCCAGCAGTCCCCTGGGGACCACCGGGGAGCTGTTTTTT
d_call: -; clone_size: -; v_call: TRBV5-4; j_call: TRBJ1-2; cdr3_aa: CASGSPLGDYGYTF; cdr3_nt: TGTGCCAGCGGCTCGCCTCTCGGGGACTATGGCTACACCTTC
d_call: -; clone_size: -; v_call: TRBV6-5; j_call: TRBJ1-5; cdr3_aa: CASSTDGYQPQHF; cdr3_nt: TGTGCCAGCAGCACCGACGGATATCAGCCCCAGCATTTT
d_call: -; clone_size: few; v_call: TRBV19; j_call: TRBJ1-2; cdr3_aa: CASSTTKGPGYGYTF; cdr3_nt: TGTGCCAGTAGTACAACTAAAGGCCCGGGGTATGGCTACACCTTC
d_call: TRBD1; clone_size: few; v_call: TRBV6-5; j_call: TRBJ1-6; cdr3_aa: CASSYRRQGFNSPLHF; cdr3_nt: TGTGCCAGCAGTTACAGGCGACAGGGATTCAATTCACCCCTCCACTTT
d_call: TRBD2; clone_size: medium-sized; v_call: TRBV24-1; j_call: TRBJ2-7; cdr3_aa: CATSGPGLAGVYEQYF; cdr3_nt: TGTGCCACCAGTGGCCCTGGACTAGCGGGGGTCTACGAGCAGTACTTC
d_call: -; clone_size: many; v_call: TRBV5-8; j_call: TRBJ2-7; cdr3_aa: CASSWYTTEQYF; cdr3_nt: TGTGCCAGCAGCTGGTATACCACCGAGCAGTACTTC
d_call: -; clone_size: few; v_call: TRBV3-1; j_call: TRBJ1-5; cdr3_aa: CASSLDTLGPQHF; cdr3_nt: TGTGCCAGCAGCCTCGACACCCTCGGGCCCCAGCATTTT
d_call: -; clone_size: -; v_call: TRBV5-1; j_call: TRBJ2-5; cdr3_aa: CASSMLGMRDQPQYF; cdr3_nt: TGCGCCAGCAGCATGTTGGGAATGAGGGATCAGCCCCAGTACTTC
d_call: TRBD2; clone_size: -; v_call: TRBV19; j_call: TRBJ2-7; cdr3_aa: CASSIASGYEQYF; cdr3_nt: TGTGCCAGTAGTATTGCTAGCGGCTACGAGCAGTACTTC
d_call: TRBD1; clone_size: -; v_call: TRBV15; j_call: TRBJ1-5; cdr3_aa: CATSRQGAGQPQHF; cdr3_nt: TGTGCCACCAGCAGGCAGGGGGCTGGTCAGCCCCAGCATTTT
d_call: -; clone_size: few; v_call: TRBV25-1; j_call: TRBJ2-7; cdr3_aa: CASSDLVAQGYSEQYF; cdr3_nt: TGTGCCAGCAGTGATCTAGTCGCCCAAGGGTATTCCGAGCAGTACTTC
d_call: -; clone_size: -; v_call: TRBV7-9; j_call: TRBJ1-2; cdr3_aa: CAGSPGITNYGYTF; cdr3_nt: TGTGCCGGCAGTCCGGGGATAACTAACTATGGCTACACCTTC
d_call: TRBD1; clone_size: many; v_call: TRBV19; j_call: TRBJ1-1; cdr3_aa: CASSHWDRTMNTEAFF; cdr3_nt: TGTGCCAGTAGCCATTGGGACAGGACCATGAACACTGAAGCTTTCTTT
d_call: -; clone_size: -; v_call: TRBV28; j_call: TRBJ2-7; cdr3_aa: CASTPWGGQESYEQYF; cdr3_nt: TGTGCCAGCACCCCTTGGGGGGGACAGGAATCCTACGAGCAGTACTTC
d_call: TRBD1; clone_size: -; v_call: TRBV25-1; j_call: TRBJ1-3; cdr3_aa: CASSDSTGSGNTIYF; cdr3_nt: TGTGCCAGCAGTGATTCGACAGGGAGCGGAAACACCATATATTTT
d_call: -; clone_size: few; v_call: TRBV12-5; j_call: TRBJ1-6; cdr3_aa: CASGLEAKNSPLHF; cdr3_nt: TGTGCTAGTGGTTTAGAGGCTAAGAATTCACCCCTCCACTTT
d_call: -; clone_size: -; v_call: TRBV6-5; j_call: TRBJ1-6; cdr3_aa: CASRGAGSPLHF; cdr3_nt: TGTGCCAGCAGAGGGGCCGGTTCACCCCTCCACTTT
d_call: -; clone_size: once; v_call: TRBV9; j_call: TRBJ1-1; cdr3_aa: CASSVAGMGGAAEAFF; cdr3_nt: TGTGCCAGCAGCGTAGCGGGGATGGGTGGCGCGGCTGAAGCTTTCTTT
d_call: TRBD2; clone_size: few; v_call: TRBV19; j_call: TRBJ2-7; cdr3_aa: CASSIVRGETYEQYF; cdr3_nt: TGTGCCAGTAGTATAGTTCGGGGGGAGACCTACGAGCAGTACTTC
d_call: -; clone_size: -; v_call: TRBV7-2; j_call: TRBJ1-2; cdr3_aa: CVSSRIQDSNYGYTF; cdr3_nt: TGTGTCAGCAGCCGAATACAGGACTCTAACTATGGCTACACCTTC
d_call: -; clone_size: many; v_call: TRBV10-2; j_call: TRBJ1-4; cdr3_aa: CASSERGGEKLFF; cdr3_nt: TGCGCCAGCAGTGAAAGGGGGGGTGAAAAACTGTTTTTT
d_call: -; clone_size: few; v_call: TRBV19; j_call: TRBJ2-2; cdr3_aa: CASSIGRGKTGELFF; cdr3_nt: TGTGCCAGTAGTATTGGAAGGGGGAAAACCGGGGAGCTGTTTTTT